This passage covers 28 T cell receptor beta chains from one sample sequenced in a study of blood T cell repertoires in COVID-19. Repertoires were generated with immunoSEQ multiplex PCR, while TCRdb's copy carries only in-frame clones and drops some. The sample includes some 350,000 clones, 75% to 90% seen only once; the top ten take 1%. Sequenced: PBMCs or T cells enriched from blood (not recorded which). Receptors originate from a man aged 18-30 years who had recovered from COVID-19.

The J gene is TRBJ1-5, the V gene TRBV19; a possible D gene is TRBD1 (5 bases). CDR3 length equals 13 residues. Trimming took off 10 bases at V and 3 bases at J, with 13 bases between the two ends. In germline, CDR1 is LNHDA, CDR2 SQIVND (reference sequence). The CDR3 DNA is TGTGCCATCGCCGACAGAATCAATCAGCCCCAGCATTTT. Translation gives CAIADRINQPQHF.

This chain connects TRBV28 to TRBJ2-3; 9 bases align to TRBD2. The CDR3 extends over 17 amino acids. J lost 2 bases, V lost 2 bases, and 8 bases had no gene match. Germline V gene data show CDR1 as MDHEN and CDR2 as SYDVKM. The CDR3 nucleotides are TGTGCCAGCAGTTTAGATATTAGCGGGAGTATCACAGATACGCAGTATTTT. Translation: CASSLDISGSITDTQYF.

The gene calls are TRBV11-3 and TRBJ2-5; TRBD2 aligns across 9 bases. Germline assignment: CDR1 SGHNT and CDR2 YENEEA. This CDR3 is built from 17 residues. The V gene end was trimmed by 4 bases and the J gene end by 5 bases; junction bases not matched to a gene: 14. The CDR3 bases are TGTGCCAGCAGCTCGAACCATGGTAGCGGGGGTTGGGAGACCCAGTACTTC. Translated: CASSSNHGSGGWETQYF.

The V gene is TRBV5-1, the J gene TRBJ2-7; the match to TRBD2 covers 7 bases. The germline CDR1 and CDR2 sequences are SGHRS and YFSETQ. After removal of 8 bases from V and 3 bases from J, the junction contained 8 bases not matched to a gene. This CDR3 comprises 13 residues. The CDR3 sequence: CASRGVASYEQYF. CDR3 sequence (DNA): TGCGCCAGTCGGGGGGTAGCGAGCTACGAGCAGTACTTC.

The chain is built from TRBV5-1 and TRBJ1-5, with TRBD1 matching over 7 bases. The V gene end was trimmed by 0 bases and the J gene end by 5 bases; junction bases not matched to a gene: 11. Germline-derived CDR1 and CDR2 are SGHRS and YFSETQ. This CDR3 is built from 17 residues. The CDR3 sequence: CASSLVPRQGRDQPQHF. The DNA of the CDR3 is TGCGCCAGCAGCTTGGTCCCCAGACAGGGACGGGATCAGCCCCAGCATTTT. Full variable domain (missing parts from reference TRBV5-1 and TRBJ1-5): KAGVTQTPRYLIKTRGQQVTLSCSPISGHRSVSWYQQTPGQGLQFLFEYFSETQRNKGNFPGRFSGRQFSNSRSEMNVSTLELGDSALYLCASSLVPRQGRDQPQHFGDGTRLSIL.

The chain carries TRBV19 and TRBJ2-7; TRBD1 agrees at 9 bases. The V gene's germline CDR1 is LNHDA and CDR2 SQIVND (reference sequence). J lost 3 bases, V lost 1 base, and 4 bases had no gene match. The CDR3 is 15 amino acids. CDR3 in DNA: TGTGCCAGTAGTATAGTACAGGGGGCCTACTACGAGCAGTACTTC. Protein sequence: CASSIVQGAYYEQYF.

The rearrangement uses TRBV10-3 and TRBJ2-7; TRBD2 agrees at 10 bases. V gave up 2 bases and J gave up 0 bases; unmatched junction bases: 7. CDR1 is ENHRY and CDR2 is SYGVKD in the germline V gene. The CDR3 sequence is 17 residues long. CDR3 bases: TGTGCCATCAGTGAGCCTAGCGGGGGCCGCAGCTCCTACGAGCAGTACTTC. Protein sequence: CAISEPSGGRSSYEQYF.

This clone appeared a single time. The chain is built from TRBV20-1 and TRBJ1-2; unclear D gene. The CDR3 is 11 amino acids. The ends were cut back, 5 bases at V and 7 bases at J, with 11 bases in the middle. CDR1 DFQATT and CDR2 SNEGSKA come from the germline V gene (reference sequence). In DNA, the CDR3 is TGCAGTGCTTCCGAGGCCCCTGGCTACACCTTC. Protein product: CSASEAPGYTF.

J is TRBJ2-1 and V is TRBV7-2; 12 bases fit TRBD2. The CDR3 consists of 15 residues. Losses at the gene ends were 3 bases for V and 8 bases for J; bases not matched to a gene: 5. The germline V gene has CDR1 SGHTA and CDR2 FQGNSA. The CDR3 spells CASSLTSGSGYEQFF. The CDR3, as DNA: TGTGCCAGCAGCTTGACTAGCGGGAGTGGCTATGAGCAGTTCTTC.

The rearrangement links TRBV28 to TRBJ2-7, with TRBD1 identical over 9 bases. This CDR3 has 15 amino acids. The ends lost 4 bases at V and 1 base at J; junction bases unmatched: 5. The germline V gene encodes CDR1 MDHEN and CDR2 SYDVKM. CDR3 loop: CASSSGTGSSYEQYF. The CDR3 region has the DNA TGTGCCAGCAGTTCCGGGACAGGGTCTTCCTACGAGCAGTACTTC.

The chain uses TRBV29-1 and TRBJ1-1; TRBD1 agrees at 10 bases. V lost 7 bases and J lost 0; bases outside the gene matches: 5. CDR1 and CDR2 from the germline V gene are SQVTM and ANQGSEA. This CDR3 has 14 amino acids. The CDR3 loop reads CSAGQGSMNTEAFF. For the CDR3, the DNA is TGCAGCGCGGGACAGGGGAGTATGAACACTGAAGCTTTCTTT.

This rearrangement joins TRBV18 to TRBJ2-3, with 9 bases fitting TRBD1. With 3 bases clipped from V and 2 bases from J, the junction kept 9 bases outside the gene matches. CDR1 and CDR2 from the germline V gene are KGHSH and LQKENI. The CDR3 has 17 residues. CDR3 sequence reads: CASSPTGTGLDTDTQYF. In DNA form, the CDR3 reads TGTGCCAGCTCACCCACCGGGACAGGGCTAGACACAGATACGCAGTATTTT.

This clone was seen a few times. The chain has TRBV7-3 and TRBJ1-1; 7 bases map to TRBD1. The germline CDR1 and CDR2 sequences are SGHTA and FQGTGA. The CDR3 extends over 13 amino acids. V shed 5 bases, J shed 3 bases, and the junction held 3 bases outside the gene matches. The CDR3 nucleotides read TGTGCCAGCAGCCCTGACAGGGACACTGAAGCTTTCTTT. Protein sequence: CASSPDRDTEAFF.

This rearrangement joins TRBV5-1 to TRBJ2-4, with 11 positions matching TRBD1. Germline loops: CDR1 SGHRS, CDR2 YFSETQ. CDR3 length equals 18 residues. J gave up 5 bases and V 0 bases, and 10 bases lay outside the gene matches. The CDR3 DNA follows: TGCGCCAGCAGCTTGGGTCTTCGTAGGACAGGGGGCCAAAACATTCAGTACTTC. Its protein is CASSLGLRRTGGQNIQYF.

This clone was seen only once. The CDR3 sequence: CASSLGRPGGQPQHF. The CDR3 DNA follows: TGTGCCAGCAGTTTAGGTAGACCAGGGGGACAGCCCCAGCATTTT. The chain joins TRBV28 to TRBJ1-5, with 7 nucleotides matching TRBD1. The CDR3 has 15 residues. V lost 2 bases and J lost 7; bases outside the gene matches: 8. Looked up from germline, CDR1 is MDHEN and CDR2 is SYDVKM.

V gene TRBV3-1 (or the pseudogene TRBV3-2) combines with J gene TRBJ2-7, with 7 bases aligning to TRBD1. After removal of 6 bases from V and 6 bases from J, the junction contained 11 bases not matched to a gene. The CDR3 is made up of 14 amino acids. The germline V gene encodes CDR1 LGHDT and CDR2 YNNKEL (reference sequence). As DNA, the CDR3 is TGTGCCAGCAGGAGGGCGACAGGGTTTTCCGAGCAGTACTTC. Translated: CASRRATGFSEQYF.

This rearrangement joins TRBV7-9 to TRBJ1-1, with a tentative D call TRBD1 (6 bases). V gave up 3 bases and J gave up 4 bases, with 12 bases separating them. The germline CDR1 and CDR2 sequences are SEHNR and FQNEAQ (reference sequence). This CDR3 contains 14 residues. The CDR3 spells CASSLFQGLTEAFF. CDR3 nucleotide sequence: TGTGCCAGCAGCTTGTTCCAGGGGCTCACTGAAGCTTTCTTT.

The chain's CDR3 is CASSLVGGAATEAFF. The CDR3 nucleotides are TGTGCCAGCAGCTTAGTAGGGGGGGCGGCCACTGAAGCTTTCTTT. The chain links TRBV11-2 to TRBJ1-1; tentative D call: TRBD1 (6 bases). Germline V gene lookup returns CDR1 SGHAT and CDR2 FQNNGV. V was trimmed by 1 base and J by 4 bases, leaving 13 bases between them. This CDR3 is 15 amino acids long.

The V call is TRBV6-5, the J call TRBJ2-1, with 10 bases matching TRBD1. The CDR3 length is 14 residues. V shed 6 bases and J 9 bases; nucleotides not matched to a gene: 8. The V gene's germline CDR1 is MNHEY and CDR2 SVGAGI. In nucleotides, the CDR3 is TGTGCCAGCAGCTCAGGACAGGGGGGCACTGAGCAGTTCTTC. Its protein is CASSSGQGGTEQFF.

This chain uses TRBV4-1 with TRBJ2-4; 7 nucleotides agree with TRBD1. With V trimmed by 4 bases and J by 7 bases, 19 bases remained unmatched. Germline loops: CDR1 MGHRA, CDR2 YSYEKL. The CDR3 is made up of 18 amino acids. CDR3 region: CASSPSKGTEIIKNIQYF. CDR3 in DNA: TGCGCCAGCAGCCCAAGCAAGGGGACAGAAATAATTAAGAACATTCAGTACTTC.

This chain connects TRBV19 to TRBJ1-5, with unresolved D. The germline gives CDR1 LNHDA, CDR2 SQIVND (reference sequence). Trimming cost V 4 bases and J 7 bases, with 11 bases left between them. This CDR3 is 13 amino acids long. This CDR3 is CASSRLAGQPQHF. The CDR3 bases are TGTGCCAGTAGTAGGTTGGCAGGACAGCCCCAGCATTTT.

This clone was recorded only once. The gene calls are TRBV7-3 and TRBJ2-7, with TRBD1 matching 7 bases. J lost 2 bases, V lost 2 bases, and 6 bases had no gene match. Germline loops: CDR1 SGHTA, CDR2 FQGTGA. The CDR3 has 15 amino acids. Here the CDR3 DNA reads TGTGCCAGCAGCTTAGAGGGGGCGACCGCCTACGAGCAGTACTTC. This encodes CASSLEGATAYEQYF.

The rearrangement joins TRBV2 to TRBJ1-2, with a weak D call TRBD1 (6 bases). V dropped 1 base and J dropped 4 bases, with 13 bases sitting between them. The germline V gene encodes CDR1 SNHLY and CDR2 FYNNEI. The CDR3 extends over 15 amino acids. The DNA of the CDR3 is TGTGCCAGCAGTGAAGGCGGGGGGCAGGGCTATGGCTACACCTTC. Amino acids: CASSEGGGQGYGYTF.

The genes are TRBV3-1 (or the pseudogene TRBV3-2) and TRBJ2-1; a possible D gene is TRBD2 (7 bases). Trimming left V 4 bases short and J 5 bases short, with 12 bases between. Germline V gene sequence: CDR1 LGHDT, CDR2 YNNKEL (reference sequence). There are 14 residues in the CDR3. CDR3 sequence: CASSRGGRNNEQFF. The CDR3 DNA reads TGTGCCAGCAGCCGGGGGGGCAGAAACAATGAGCAGTTCTTC.

This clone was counted a single time. The gene calls are TRBV7-2 and TRBJ2-5; 7 bases are a match to TRBD2. V was clipped by 2 bases and J by 9 bases; unmatched bases: 15. The CDR3 covers 16 residues. Per germline, CDR1 SGHTA and CDR2 FQGNSA. CDR3 amino acids: CASSLTQISGGSAQYF. For the CDR3, the DNA is TGTGCCAGCAGCTTAACCCAGATTTCGGGGGGATCGGCCCAGTACTTC.

The J gene is TRBJ2-2, the V gene TRBV5-1; 9 nucleotides match TRBD2. In germline, CDR1 is SGHRS, CDR2 YFSETQ. Trimming at V came to 0 bases and at J to 0 bases, leaving 6 bases not matched to a gene. There are 18 residues in the CDR3. The chain's CDR3 is CASSLARAGGPNTGELFF. CDR3 bases: TGCGCCAGCAGCTTGGCCCGGGCGGGGGGGCCGAACACCGGGGAGCTGTTTTTT.

The chain has TRBV12-3 or TRBV12-4 and TRBJ2-1, with a tentative D call TRBD2 (5 bases). There are 12 residues in the CDR3. V lost 3 bases and J lost 6, with 6 bases in between. In DNA, the CDR3 is TGTGCCAGCAGTTTCACTAGCAATGAGCAGTTCTTC. This translates into CASSFTSNEQFF.

The chain joins TRBV29-1 to TRBJ2-1; TRBD1 might be the D (5 bases). V lost 4 bases and J lost 0, with 10 bases in between. CDR1 is SQVTM and CDR2 is ANQGSEA in the germline V gene. The CDR3 extends over 14 amino acids. The CDR3 region is CSVAGPFSYNEQFF. DNA of the CDR3: TGCAGCGTTGCAGGGCCCTTCTCCTACAATGAGCAGTTCTTC.